The next 19 T cell receptor beta chains were all read from a single sample in a study of PD-1 blockade in classical Hodgkin lymphoma. TCRdb keeps only in-frame clones here, not all; method: immunoSEQ multiplex PCR. The table records fewer than 45,000 clones, approximately 90% of them present only once. Every single patient, without exception, relapsed after autologous stem cell transplantation, and brentuximab vedotin exposure varied. The starting material was peripheral blood mononuclear cells (PBMCs), obtained before the second cycle of nivolumab. These receptors were collected from a human donor with classical Hodgkin lymphoma.

This clone was seen a single time. The V and J genes are TRBV27 and TRBJ2-7, with D tentatively TRBD2 (6 bases). The CDR3 has 14 amino acids. The germline V and J ends were trimmed by 3 bases and 2 bases, with 11 bases remaining between them. Per germline, CDR1 MNHEY and CDR2 SMNVEV (reference sequence). DNA of the CDR3: TGTGCCAGCAGTTTTACCGGCGGGGCCTACGAGCAGTACTTC. Its protein is CASSFTGGAYEQYF.

V and J are TRBV11-3 and TRBJ2-1; TRBD2 agrees at 8 bases. Germline V lookup: CDR1 SGHNT, CDR2 YENEEA. The CDR3 loop spans 17 amino acids. V lost 1 base, J lost 8 bases, and 13 bases stayed unmatched. CDR3 sequence: CASSLGPPGGPVDEQFF. CDR3 nucleotide sequence: TGTGCCAGCAGCTTAGGACCCCCGGGAGGGCCAGTTGATGAGCAGTTCTTC.

The chain uses TRBV4-3 and TRBJ2-2; TRBD2 matches at 10 bases. V lost 0 bases to trimming and J lost 5 bases; unmatched junction nucleotides: 9. The CDR3 covers 18 residues. CDR1 and CDR2 from the germline V gene are LGHNA and YSLEER. CDR3 in amino acids: CASSQDRVAGGRTGELFF. CDR3 sequence (DNA): TGCGCCAGCAGCCAAGATCGGGTAGCGGGGGGAAGGACCGGGGAGCTGTTTTTT.

The genes are TRBV28 and TRBJ2-1; TRBD2 agrees at 8 bases. The CDR3 has 15 residues. The V segment lost 1 base and the J segment 9 bases; nucleotides outside the gene matches: 8. Germline CDR1 is MDHEN and CDR2 is SYDVKM. The CDR3 DNA follows: TGTGCCAGCAGTTTATCATCCAGCGGGGGTGGTGAGCAGTTCTTC. As protein: CASSLSSSGGGEQFF.

The V call is TRBV18, the J call TRBJ2-2, with 10 bases identical to TRBD1. CDR1 and CDR2 (germline): KGHSH, LQKENI. There are 15 residues in the CDR3. V lost 4 bases to trimming and J lost 4 bases; unmatched junction nucleotides: 3. CDR3: CASSHRDRGTGELFF. DNA of the CDR3: TGTGCCAGCTCACACCGGGACAGGGGCACCGGGGAGCTGTTTTTT.

This chain links TRBV9 with TRBJ2-5; maybe TRBD1 (6 bases). The V gene lost 4 bases and the J gene lost 2 bases, with 15 bases spanning the gap. The CDR3 is made up of 15 amino acids. Looked up from germline, CDR1 is SGDLS and CDR2 is YYNGEE. In nucleotides, the CDR3 is TGTGCCAGCAGCACCCGGGACAACCCGCAAGAGACCCAGTACTTC. Residues: CASSTRDNPQETQYF.

The chain recombines TRBV27 with TRBJ2-4; D unresolved. The V and J ends lost 6 bases and 7 bases respectively, with 16 bases between them. Germline V lookup: CDR1 MNHEY, CDR2 SMNVEV (reference sequence). This CDR3 region has 14 residues. CDR3 sequence: CASSPRLVPNIQYF. The CDR3 coding sequence is TGTGCCAGCAGCCCACGGCTAGTACCTAACATTCAGTACTTC.

The chain joins TRBV6-1 to TRBJ2-7; 10 bases map to TRBD2. V lost 10 bases to trimming and J lost 0 bases; unmatched junction nucleotides: 3. This CDR3 has 13 residues. Per the germline V gene, CDR1 is MNHNS and CDR2 is SASEGT. The CDR3 DNA sequence: TGTGCCACCAGCGGGAGGGCCTCCTACGAGCAGTACTTC. This translates into CATSGRASYEQYF.

The genes are TRBV5-5 and TRBJ1-4; TRBD1 matches 7 bases. Germline V CDR1 and CDR2: SGHKS, YYEKEE (reference sequence). V trimming: 4 bases; J trimming: 5 bases; junction bases outside the gene matches: 8. CDR3 size: 15 residues. Here the CDR3 reads CASSPYGTVNEKLFF. CDR3 in DNA: TGTGCCAGCAGCCCTTACGGGACAGTAAATGAAAAACTGTTTTTT. The full variable domain, completed using reference TRBV5-5 and TRBJ1-4, is DAGVTQSPTHLIKTRGQQVTLRCSPISGHKSVSWYQQVLGQGPQFIFQYYEKEERGRGNFPDRFSARQFPNYSSELNVNALLLGDSALYLCASSPYGTVNEKLFFGSGTQLSVL.

CDR3 DNA sequence: TGTGCCAGCAGCCCCGGGCTAGCGGGGGGTATAGAGACCCAGTACTTC. Translated, it gives CASSPGLAGGIETQYF. This chain connects TRBV7-3 to TRBJ2-5, with TRBD2 matching 11 bases. The CDR3 consists of 16 residues. Trimming removed 5 bases from V and 4 bases from J; junction bases left unmatched: 9. The germline gives CDR1 SGHTA, CDR2 FQGTGA.

The chain has TRBV9 and TRBJ2-2, with D perhaps TRBD2 (5 bases). This CDR3 region has 16 residues. The V and J ends lost 4 bases and 4 bases respectively, with 17 bases between them. Per germline, CDR1 SGDLS and CDR2 YYNGEE. The CDR3 nucleotides are TGTGCCAGCAGCTCTAGCAGCGGCGCATTCACCGGGGAGCTGTTTTTT. Translated: CASSSSSGAFTGELFF. The full variable domain, in which reference TRBV9 and TRBJ2-2 provide the parts outside the CDR3, is DSGVTQTPKHLITATGQRVTLRCSPRSGDLSVYWYQQSLDQGLQFLIQYYNGEERAKGNILERFSAQQFPDLHSELNLSSLELGDSALYFCASSSSSGAFTGELFFGEGSRLTVL.

This clone was seen a handful of times. The rearrangement links TRBV6-5 to TRBJ2-7; 7 bases are a match to TRBD1. The germline V gene has CDR1 MNHEY and CDR2 SVGAGI. CDR3 length equals 14 residues. V gave up 6 bases and J gave up 2 bases; unmatched junction bases: 7. Written as DNA, the CDR3 is TGTGCCAGCAGCATGGACAGGCCTCCCTACGAGCAGTACTTC. Protein: CASSMDRPPYEQYF.

The chain couples TRBV5-8 to TRBJ2-2, with 9 bases matching TRBD1. The CDR3 has 16 residues. The germline V gene encodes CDR1 SGHTS and CDR2 YDEGEE. The V and J ends lost 4 bases and 2 bases, in that order; junction bases with no gene match: 6. The CDR3 reads CASSLGTGINTGELFF. Written as DNA, the CDR3 is TGTGCCAGCAGCCTCGGGACAGGGATAAACACCGGGGAGCTGTTTTTT. The whole variable domain, filled in from reference TRBV5-8 and TRBJ2-2, reads EAGVTQSPTHLIKTRGQQATLRCSPISGHTSVYWYQQALGLGLQFLLWYDEGEERNRGNFPPRFSGRQFPNYSSELNVNALELEDSALYLCASSLGTGINTGELFFGEGSRLTVL.

The gene calls are TRBV28 and TRBJ2-1, with 9 bases fitting TRBD1. V shed 5 bases, J shed 4 bases, and the junction held 3 bases outside the gene matches. The CDR3 runs 14 residues. Germline V gives CDR1 MDHEN, CDR2 SYDVKM. The CDR3, as DNA: TGTGCCAGCAGTGACAGGGGGGGTTACAATGAGCAGTTCTTC. This translates into CASSDRGGYNEQFF. Full variable domain (outside the CDR3, taken from reference TRBV28 and TRBJ2-1): DVKVTQSSRYLVKRTGEKVFLECVQDMDHENMFWYRQDPGLGLRLIYFSYDVKMKEKGDIPEGYSVSREKKERFSLILESASTNQTSMYLCASSDRGGYNEQFFGPGTRLTVL.

V usage is TRBV7-6 and J usage is TRBJ1-4; a possible D gene is TRBD1 (6 bases). Trimming removed 2 bases at V and 10 bases at J, with 20 bases between. Germline V gene data show CDR1 as SGHVS and CDR2 as FNYEAQ. The CDR3 contains 16 residues. For the CDR3, the DNA is TGTGCCAGCAGCTTATATGGGACACCCGGTCCGGGAAAACTGTTTTTT. Protein product: CASSLYGTPGPGKLFF. Full variable domain (missing parts from reference TRBV7-6 and TRBJ1-4): GAGVSQSPRYKVTKRGQDVALRCDPISGHVSLYWYRQALGQGPEFLTYFNYEAQQDKSGLPNDRFSAERPEGSISTLTIQRTEQRDSAMYRCASSLYGTPGPGKLFFGSGTQLSVL.

V and J are TRBV7-9 and TRBJ1-2; D uncertain. The CDR3 length is 15 residues. Germline CDR1 reads SEHNR; CDR2 reads FQNEAQ (reference sequence). Trimming pared 0 bases from V and 0 bases from J, leaving 8 bases between. CDR3 in amino acids: CASSLAPSSNYGYTF. CDR3 in DNA: TGTGCCAGCAGCTTAGCGCCCTCATCTAACTATGGCTACACCTTC.

V gene TRBV18 combines with J gene TRBJ1-3; 8 nucleotides align to TRBD1. The CDR3 has 15 amino acids. With 0 bases clipped from V and 4 bases from J, the junction kept 2 bases outside the gene matches. The germline V gene encodes CDR1 KGHSH and CDR2 LQKENI. In nucleotides, the CDR3 is TGTGCCAGCTCACCACCCGGGACAGGAGGAAACACCATATATTTT. It specifies CASSPPGTGGNTIYF.

This clone was seen more than once but under ten times. The V gene is TRBV28, the J gene TRBJ1-5; 10 bases map to TRBD1. Germline trimming cut 3 bases from V and 3 bases from J; bases unmatched to any gene: 14. The CDR3 is made up of 19 amino acids. Germline V lookup: CDR1 MDHEN, CDR2 SYDVKM. The CDR3 region has the DNA TGTGCCAGCAGTTTGGCAGAGGGGACAGGGGAACTATTCAATCAGCCCCAGCATTTT. Translation gives CASSLAEGTGELFNQPQHF.

The chain combines TRBV19 with TRBJ2-7; possibly TRBD2 for D (7 bases). There are 13 residues in the CDR3. V lost 3 bases, J lost 6 bases, and 12 bases lay in between. Germline-derived CDR1 and CDR2 are LNHDA and SQIVND (reference sequence). The CDR3 bases are TGTGCCAGTAGTATCCGGGGGGCAGGCGAGCAGTACTTC. This sequence encodes CASSIRGAGEQYF.